Listed below are T cell receptor beta chains from one sample, sequenced in a study of control samples from healthy donors and cancer patients. The data were produced by immunoSEQ multiplex PCR, yet TCRdb's version contains in-frame clones alone and is incomplete. Of 100,000 or so clones in the sample, more than 75% are singletons; the top ten hold 18%. The sample consisted of blood. These receptors all come from a woman in her forties or fifties in good health. Each CDR3 is given with its conserved first and last residue. D genes are given only for firm matches.

TRBV11-2 . CASSLAWGQPQHF
TRBV18 . CASSPAPRDLLHF
TRBV14 . CASSPTAVQETQYF
TRBV28 . CASSLAGFDNQPQHF
TRBV4-1 . CASSQAGNSPLHF
TRBV30 . CAWSEANRVGTDTQYF
TRBV14 TRBD1 CASSLGQGPSRGQYF
TRBV5-1 . CASSLATGTGELFF
TRBV7-2 . CASSQAGAKINEQFF
TRBV11-2 . CASSSPYNEQFF
TRBV27 TRBD1 CASSLDRGDQPQHF
TRBV9 TRBD1 CASSPNRGRATDTQYF
TRBV5-1 . CASSLTRPPTEAFF
TRBV24-1 . CATSGAGAVNEQFF
TRBV7-9 . CATPPAGLNEKLFF
TRBV15 . CATSRVGPHNQPQHF
TRBV10-1 . CASSSLAGILQYF
TRBV19 . CASSMSLGPTWGALHF
TRBV4-3 TRBD2 CASSPLAGTVTGELFF
TRBV7-2 . CASSLRGLRVNTGELFF
TRBV12-3/TRBV12-4 . CASSPSPNTEAFF
TRBV29-1 . CSVSENTGELFF
TRBV11-2 . CASSLGTDYEQYF
TRBV5-1 . CASSLRGYSYEQYF
TRBV10-3 TRBD2 CAIRVAGGGETQYF
TRBV30 TRBD1 CACSIRGLPEAFF
TRBV7-2 . CASSLSGLAVLEQYF
TRBV6-6 TRBD1 CASSSPGQGAKNIQYF
TRBV7-8 . CASSLVGGESYEQYF
TRBV6-2/TRBV6-3 . CASSYQGRSNQPQHF
TRBV3-1/TRBV3-2 TRBD1 CASSRSGQGATEAFF
TRBV9 TRBD1 CASSRTGNPGADTQYF
TRBV7-7 . CASRDTGELFF
TRBV19 TRBD2 CASSREGVVLNEQFF
TRBV6-2/TRBV6-3 . CASSSIRRTNTGELFF
TRBV20-1 . CSATLYNEQFF
TRBV4-3 TRBD2 CASSRLAGTDTQYF
TRBV24-1 . CATSHNMNTEAFF
TRBV27 . CASSWTQGQPQHF
TRBV23-1 . CASSQSGGNTEAFF
TRBV30 TRBD1 CAWSGQVSSPLHF
TRBV19 . CASSMGTGGFNEQFF